This TCR beta chain was observed in a study of blood T cell repertoires in COVID-19. Looked up from germline, CDR1 is GTSNPN and CDR2 is SVGIG (reference sequence). The CDR3 runs to 11 residues. V was clipped by 3 bases and J by 4 bases, with 4 bases between them. The table came from immunoSEQ multiplex PCR; TCRdb's copy has only in-frame clones and leaves some out. The table lists about 220,000 clones, around 80% of them singletons, with approximately 5.1% in the top ten. The sample comprised peripheral blood. This chain joins TRBV30 and TRBJ2-1, with D unresolved. The source is an older woman who had recovered from COVID-19. CDR3 loop: CAWSGYNEQFF. The CDR3 coding sequence is TGTGCCTGGAGCGGGTACAATGAGCAGTTCTTC.